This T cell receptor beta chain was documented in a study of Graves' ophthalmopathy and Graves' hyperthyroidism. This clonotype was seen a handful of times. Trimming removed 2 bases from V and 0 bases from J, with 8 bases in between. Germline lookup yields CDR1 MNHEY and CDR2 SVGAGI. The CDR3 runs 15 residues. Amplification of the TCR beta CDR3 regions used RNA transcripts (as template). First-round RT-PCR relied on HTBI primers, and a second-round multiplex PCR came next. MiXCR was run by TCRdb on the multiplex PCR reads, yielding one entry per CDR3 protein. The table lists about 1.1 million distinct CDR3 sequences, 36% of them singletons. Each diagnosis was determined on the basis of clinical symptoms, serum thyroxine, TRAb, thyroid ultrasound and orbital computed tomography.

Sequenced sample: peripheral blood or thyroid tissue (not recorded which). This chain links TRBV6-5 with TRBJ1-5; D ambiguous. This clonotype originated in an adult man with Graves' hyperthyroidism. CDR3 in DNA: TGTGCCAGCAGTTACGGCCAGTATAGCAATCAGCCCCAGCATTTT. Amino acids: CASSYGQYSNQPQHF.